A single sample is the source of the 11 T cell receptor beta chains below, sequenced in a study of T cell responses to AZD1222 COVID-19 vaccine. Assay used: immunoSEQ multiplex PCR; TCRdb lists only in-frame clones, some missing. The data contain some 150,000 clones, around 90% of them singletons. Here the sequenced sample was peripheral blood, taken on day 0 of AZD1222 vaccination. Receptor source: an adult in good health.

As concerns this clone: The junction departs from the called germline gene at one end, perhaps through a read error. V gene TRBV6-5 combines with J gene TRBJ2-3; D is perhaps TRBD1 (6 bases). The V gene's germline CDR1 is MNHEY and CDR2 SVGAGI. The CDR3 totals 14 residues. The CDR3 sequence: CANSYRVGTDTQYF. CDR3 bases: TGTGCCAACAGTTACAGGGTTGGCACAGATACGCAGTATTTT.

J is TRBJ1-6 and V is TRBV21-1; the D call TRBD1 from the table was never checked on the DNA. TRBV21-1 corresponds to a pseudogene. This CDR3 contains 17 residues. CDR3 bases: TGTGCCAGCAGCAAAGCGTTCCAGGGGGTCCATAATTCACCCCTCCACTTT. It yields the protein CASSKAFQGVHNSPLHF.

The CDR3 is CASSGGREKETQYF. The CDR3 DNA is TGCGCCAGCAGTGGGGGCAGAGAGAAAGAGACCCAGTACTTC. The V and J genes are TRBV5-1 and TRBJ2-5; a possible D gene is TRBD1 (6 bases). V lost 5 bases to trimming and J lost 3 bases, with 14 bases between them. Germline loops: CDR1 SGHRS, CDR2 YFSETQ. This CDR3 comprises 14 residues.

This clone appeared a few times. The rearrangement uses TRBV5-1 and TRBJ2-3, with 14 bases that match TRBD2. The CDR3 runs 18 residues. Trimming took 4 bases from V and 3 from J; bases not matched to a gene: 10. Germline-derived CDR1 and CDR2 are SGHRS and YFSETQ. CDR3 residues: CASSPGTSGGLWTDTQYF. DNA of the CDR3: TGCGCCAGCAGCCCCGGGACTAGCGGGGGCCTCTGGACAGATACGCAGTATTTT. The entire variable domain, with the rest obtained from reference TRBV5-1 and TRBJ2-3, is as follows: KAGVTQTPRYLIKTRGQQVTLSCSPISGHRSVSWYQQTPGQGLQFLFEYFSETQRNKGNFPGRFSGRQFSNSRSEMNVSTLELGDSALYLCASSPGTSGGLWTDTQYFGPGTRLTVL.

The chain carries TRBV5-1 and TRBJ2-7, with 8 nucleotides matching TRBD1. V lost 1 base, J lost 6 bases, and 6 bases stayed unmatched. Germline CDR1 reads SGHRS; CDR2 reads YFSETQ. CDR3 size: 14 residues. This CDR3 is CASSLRQGIGEQYF. In DNA form, the CDR3 reads TGCGCCAGCAGCTTGCGACAGGGGATCGGCGAGCAGTACTTC.

This chain links TRBV13 with TRBJ2-2, with no clear D. The CDR3 is made up of 15 amino acids. Germline V gene sequence: CDR1 PRHDT, CDR2 FYEKMQ (reference sequence). Trimming stripped 3 bases from V and 4 bases from J, with 12 bases between. The CDR3 protein is CASSFLDGFTGELFF. The CDR3, as DNA: TGTGCCAGCAGCTTCCTCGACGGATTCACCGGGGAGCTGTTTTTT.

This clone appeared a single time. The chain carries TRBV11-2 and TRBJ1-2; D unresolved. The CDR3 contains 15 residues. Germline V gene lookup returns CDR1 SGHAT and CDR2 FQNNGV. V was clipped by 5 bases and J by 6 bases, with 19 bases between them. The CDR3 nucleotides are TGTGCCAGCAGCCTGGCGGGCAATTTGATTAATGGCTACACCTTC. Translation: CASSLAGNLINGYTF.

J is TRBJ2-7 and V is TRBV25-1; D is unclear. Trimming stripped 8 bases from V and 2 bases from J, with 7 bases between. Germline V gene lookup returns CDR1 MGHDK and CDR2 SYGVNS. This CDR3 spans 11 amino acids. The CDR3 spells CASATPYEQYF. CDR3 coding DNA: TGTGCCAGCGCCACACCCTACGAGCAGTACTTC.

The chain uses TRBV5-4 and TRBJ2-7; D remains unclear. The germline CDR1 and CDR2 sequences are SGHNT and YYREEE (reference sequence). The CDR3 spans 15 residues. V gave up 3 bases and J gave up 5 bases, with 18 bases separating them. The CDR3 coding sequence is TGTGCCAGCAGCTCCCGGACCAATGAGGCCCACGAGCAGTACTTC. Its protein is CASSSRTNEAHEQYF.

The chain uses TRBV3-1 (or the pseudogene TRBV3-2) and TRBJ2-5; the D is unclear. CDR1 is LGHDT and CDR2 is YNNKEL in the germline V gene (reference sequence). There are 12 residues in the CDR3. V shed 1 base and J shed 4 bases, with 4 bases lying between them. The CDR3 protein is CASSQGGETQYF. Here the CDR3 DNA reads TGTGCCAGCAGCCAAGGTGGAGAGACCCAGTACTTC.

This clone was seen a handful of times. The rearrangement uses TRBV3-1 (or the pseudogene TRBV3-2) and TRBJ2-5; 8 bases agree with TRBD1. V lost 4 bases to trimming and J lost 5 bases; unmatched junction nucleotides: 6. In germline, CDR1 is LGHDT, CDR2 YNNKEL (reference sequence). This CDR3 region has 14 residues. CDR3 bases: TGTGCCAGCAGCCTGACAGGGGCCCTGGAGACCCAGTACTTC. Encoded protein: CASSLTGALETQYF.